The 3 T cell receptor beta chains listed next were all sequenced from one sample in a study of blood T cell repertoires in COVID-19. Assay used: immunoSEQ multiplex PCR; TCRdb lists only in-frame clones, some missing. This sample carries 50,000 or so clones, more than 80% of them seen once, and the ten largest clones take 16%. Sequencing was carried out using peripheral blood. The receptors were sampled from a human donor in a cohort sampled during active COVID-19.

This clone appeared a few times. This sequence joins TRBV2 and TRBJ1-5, with a possible D match to TRBD1 (5 bases). The germline CDR1 and CDR2 sequences are SNHLY and FYNNEI. The CDR3 is 12 residues long. V shed 7 bases and J shed 5 bases, with 9 bases lying between them. The DNA of the CDR3 is TGTGCCAGCACGGCAGGGTATCAGCCCCAGCATTTT. Translation gives CASTAGYQPQHF.

The V call is TRBV6-6, the J call TRBJ1-2; TRBD1 aligns across 7 bases. CDR3 length equals 15 residues. Germline CDR1 reads MNHNY; CDR2 reads SVGAGI (reference sequence). V dropped 5 bases and J dropped 2; count of bases not matched to a gene: 8. CDR3 nucleotides: TGTGCCAGCAGTCGGGGACAGTTCGCAAACTATGGCTACACCTTC. This codes for CASSRGQFANYGYTF.

This chain uses TRBV5-1 with TRBJ2-5; D not certain. The V gene lost 0 bases and the J gene lost 2 bases, with 5 bases spanning the gap. The germline CDR1 and CDR2 sequences are SGHRS and YFSETQ. The CDR3 sequence is 13 residues long. The CDR3 coding sequence is TGCGCCAGCAGCTTGGGGCAGCAAGAGACCCAGTACTTC. Encoded protein: CASSLGQQETQYF.